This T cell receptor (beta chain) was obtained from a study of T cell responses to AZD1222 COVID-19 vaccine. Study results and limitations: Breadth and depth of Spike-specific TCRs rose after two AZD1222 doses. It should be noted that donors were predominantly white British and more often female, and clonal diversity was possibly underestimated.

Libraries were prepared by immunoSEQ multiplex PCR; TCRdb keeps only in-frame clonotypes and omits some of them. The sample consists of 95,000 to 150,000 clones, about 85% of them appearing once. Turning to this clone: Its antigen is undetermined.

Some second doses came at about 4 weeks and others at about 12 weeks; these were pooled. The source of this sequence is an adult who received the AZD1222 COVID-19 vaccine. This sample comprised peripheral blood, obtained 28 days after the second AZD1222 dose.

The CDR3 sequence: CASSLELAWNTGELFF. DNA for the CDR3: TGTGCCAGCAGCTTAGAACTAGCTTGGAACACCGGGGAGCTGTTTTTT. V gene TRBV7-8 combines with J gene TRBJ2-2; a possible D gene is TRBD2 (6 bases). Trimming pared 1 base from V and 1 base from J, leaving 10 bases between. The CDR3 is made up of 16 amino acids. From germline, CDR1 is SGHVS and CDR2 FQNEAQ. The complete variable domain, with remaining parts taken from reference TRBV7-8 and TRBJ2-2, reads GAGVSQSPRYKVAKRGQDVALRCDPISGHVSLFWYQQALGQGPEFLTYFQNEAQLDKSGLPSDRFFAERPEGSVSTLKIQRTQQEDSAVYLCASSLELAWNTGELFFGEGSRLTVL.